The clone carrying this T cell receptor (beta chain) was recorded once. Antigen specificity is unknown. This sample is drawn from a study of shared clonotypes between healthy human individuals. Findings and caveats of the study: With a handful of donors compared, 5% to 5.5% of naive CD4 clonotypes were shared.

The repertoire was sequenced with immunoSEQ multiplex PCR; TCRdb's copy has only in-frame clones and lacks some. The repertoire has fewer than 1.6 million clones, about 98.5% of them found once; the top ten carry about 0.35%. CD4+ cells were split into CD45RA+ naive and CD45RA-negative memory subsets. The V end was cut by 0 bases, the J end by 3 bases, with 13 bases between. The CDR3 sequence is 15 residues long. Germline V gives CDR1 SGHNT, CDR2 YYREEE (reference sequence). V gene TRBV5-4 combines with J gene TRBJ2-7, with D perhaps matching TRBD2 (6 bases). Material: naive CD4+ T cells sorted from blood. Subset indicated: CD45RA+ positively selected. The origin of this receptor is a man younger than 40 in good health. CDR3 protein: CASSLAADYNYEQYF. DNA of the CDR3: TGTGCCAGCAGCTTGGCGGCGGACTATAACTACGAGCAGTACTTC.